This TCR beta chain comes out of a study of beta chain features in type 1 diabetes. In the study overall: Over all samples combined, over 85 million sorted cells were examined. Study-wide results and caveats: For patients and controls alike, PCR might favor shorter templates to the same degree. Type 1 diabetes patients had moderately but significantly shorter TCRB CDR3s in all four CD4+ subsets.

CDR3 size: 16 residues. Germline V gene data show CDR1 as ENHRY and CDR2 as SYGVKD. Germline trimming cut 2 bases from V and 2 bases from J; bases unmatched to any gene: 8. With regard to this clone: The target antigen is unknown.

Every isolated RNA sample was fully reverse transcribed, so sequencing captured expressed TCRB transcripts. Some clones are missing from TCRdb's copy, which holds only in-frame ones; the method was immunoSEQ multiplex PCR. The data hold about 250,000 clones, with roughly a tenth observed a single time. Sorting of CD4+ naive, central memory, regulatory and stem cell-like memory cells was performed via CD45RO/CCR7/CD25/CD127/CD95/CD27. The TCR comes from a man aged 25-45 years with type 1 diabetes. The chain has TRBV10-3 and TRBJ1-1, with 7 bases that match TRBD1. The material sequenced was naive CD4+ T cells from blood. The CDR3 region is CAISENWDRINTEAFF. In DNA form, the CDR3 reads TGTGCCATCAGTGAGAACTGGGACAGAATAAACACTGAAGCTTTCTTT.